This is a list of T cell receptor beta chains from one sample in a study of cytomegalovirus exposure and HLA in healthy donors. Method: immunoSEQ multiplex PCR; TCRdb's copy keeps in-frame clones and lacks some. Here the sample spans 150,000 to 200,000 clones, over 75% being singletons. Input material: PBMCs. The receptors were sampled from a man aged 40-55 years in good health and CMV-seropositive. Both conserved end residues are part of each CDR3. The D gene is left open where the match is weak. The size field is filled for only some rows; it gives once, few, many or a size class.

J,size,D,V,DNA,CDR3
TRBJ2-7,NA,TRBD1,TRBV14,TGTGCCAGCAGCCAAGATCATGGGATGACAGGGGAACCCTCCTACGAGCAGTACTTC,CASSQDHGMTGEPSYEQYF
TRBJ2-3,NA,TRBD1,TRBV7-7,TGTGCCAGCAGCCCGGGACAGGGGAGGGAGACGCAGTATTTT,CASSPGQGRETQYF
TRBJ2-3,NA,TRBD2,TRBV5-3,TGTGCCAGAAGCTTGAAGCCGGGACTAGCGGGAGCCGGGAGCACAGATACGCAGTATTTT,CARSLKPGLAGAGSTDTQYF
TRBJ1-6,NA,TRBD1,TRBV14,TGTGCCAGCAGCCTGACAGGGGACCCCTCACCCCTCCACTTT,CASSLTGDPSPLHF
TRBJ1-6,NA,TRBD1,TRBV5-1,TGCGCCAGCAGCCTCGGGACAGGGGGTTATAATTCACCCCTCCACTTT,CASSLGTGGYNSPLHF
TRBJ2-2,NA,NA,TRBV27,TGTGCCAGCAGTTCCACGTTAGCCGGGGAGCTGTTTTTT,CASSSTLAGELFF
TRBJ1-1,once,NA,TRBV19,TGTGCCAGTAGTATAGCGACGCAGGGGTGGAGGACTGAAGCTTTCTTT,CASSIATQGWRTEAFF
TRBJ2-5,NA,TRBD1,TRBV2,TGTGCCAGCAGGGTAGACAGGGGGGAAGAGACCCAGTACTTC,CASRVDRGEETQYF
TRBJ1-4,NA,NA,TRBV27,TGTGCCAGCAGTTTCGAGGGAATTAATGAAAAACTGTTTTTT,CASSFEGINEKLFF
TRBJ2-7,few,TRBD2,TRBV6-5,TGTGCCAGCAGTTACTCGAAGCTAGCGGGAAGGTACGAGCAGTACTTC,CASSYSKLAGRYEQYF
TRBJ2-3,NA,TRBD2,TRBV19,TGTGCCAGTACCCCAGGACTAGCGGGAGGGCGGGGAGATACGCAGTATTTT,CASTPGLAGGRGDTQYF
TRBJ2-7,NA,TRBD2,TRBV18,TGTGCCAGCTCACAACAGCCTCCGGGACTAGCGGGAGAGGAGCAGTACTTC,CASSQQPPGLAGEEQYF
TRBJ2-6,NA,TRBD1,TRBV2,TGTGCCAGCAGTGAAAGCGACAGGGCTGGGGCCAACGTCCTGACTTTC,CASSESDRAGANVLTF
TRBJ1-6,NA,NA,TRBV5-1,TGCGCCAGCAGCGGAACAGGGTCTAATTCACCCCTCCACTTT,CASSGTGSNSPLHF
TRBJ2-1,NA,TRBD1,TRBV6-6,TGTGCCAGCAGTCGGACAGGAAGCTCCTACAATGAGCAGTTCTTC,CASSRTGSSYNEQFF
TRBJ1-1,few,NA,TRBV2,TGTGCCAGCACGGGGGACTCTAACACTGAAGCTTTCTTT,CASTGDSNTEAFF
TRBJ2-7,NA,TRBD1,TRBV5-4,TGTGCCAGCAGCAAGGGACAGGGGTCGGCCTACGAGCAGTACTTC,CASSKGQGSAYEQYF
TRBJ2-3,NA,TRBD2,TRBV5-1,TGCGCCAGCCGGGAGGGCAGCACAGTTAGCACAGATACGCAGTATTTT,CASREGSTVSTDTQYF
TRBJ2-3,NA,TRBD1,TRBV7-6,TGTGCCAGCAGCCCAAAAGGGACAGTAACCCCAGATACACAGTATTTT,CASSPKGTVTPDTQYF
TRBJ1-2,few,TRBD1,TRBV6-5,TGTGCCAGCAGTTCGGGACAGGGAAATGGCTACACCTTC,CASSSGQGNGYTF
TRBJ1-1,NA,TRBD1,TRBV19,TGTGCCAGTAGTATGCCCCCCGGACAGGGCAAGAACACTGAAGCTTTCTTT,CASSMPPGQGKNTEAFF
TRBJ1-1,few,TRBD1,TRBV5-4,TGTGCCAGCAGCTTGGGAGGGGGCGCCGGGGTGAACACTGAAGCTTTCTTT,CASSLGGGAGVNTEAFF
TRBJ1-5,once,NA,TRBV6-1,TGTGCCAGCAGTGAAACGTTTACGAGTAGCAATCAGCCCCAGCATTTT,CASSETFTSSNQPQHF
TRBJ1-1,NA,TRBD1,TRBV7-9,TGTGCCAGCAGTGGTAAACACAGGGGGAACACTGAAGCTTTCTTT,CASSGKHRGNTEAFF
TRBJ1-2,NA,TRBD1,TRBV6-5,TGTGCCAGCAGTTACAGGGGGCCGAGCTATGGCTACACCTTC,CASSYRGPSYGYTF
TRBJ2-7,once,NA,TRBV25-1,TGTGCCAGCAGTGAATTAGGGGGGGGCCACGAGCAGTACTTC,CASSELGGGHEQYF
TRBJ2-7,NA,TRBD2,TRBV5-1,TGCGCCAGCAGCTTGAATCCGGCGGGAGGGCCTTTCGAGCAGTACTTC,CASSLNPAGGPFEQYF
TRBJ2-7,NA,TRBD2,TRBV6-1,TGTGCCAGCCGGCCGGGACTAGCTTACGAGCAGTACTTC,CASRPGLAYEQYF
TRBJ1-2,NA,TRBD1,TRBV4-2,TGTGCCAGCAGCCAACATACAGGGGCCTCTAACTATGGCTACACCTTC,CASSQHTGASNYGYTF
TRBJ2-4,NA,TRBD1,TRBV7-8,TGTGCCACCAGGGAGGCAGGGGGCCTCATTCAGTACTTC,CATREAGGLIQYF
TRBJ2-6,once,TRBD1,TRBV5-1,TGCGCCAGCAGCGTTGAGGGACAGAACTCTGGGGCCAACGTCCTGACTTTC,CASSVEGQNSGANVLTF
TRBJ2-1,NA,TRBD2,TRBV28,TGTGCCAGCAGTCCGGGGACTAGCCTGACCTACAATGAGCAGTTCTTC,CASSPGTSLTYNEQFF
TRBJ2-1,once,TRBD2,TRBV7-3,TGTGCCAGCAGCTTAACTAGCGGGGGCTACAATGAGCAGTTCTTC,CASSLTSGGYNEQFF
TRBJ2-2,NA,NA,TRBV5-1,TGCGCCAGCCTTCTCGGGGGAGAGCCGCGGGAGCTGTTTTTT,CASLLGGEPRELFF
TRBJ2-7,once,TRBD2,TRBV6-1,TGTGCCAGCAGTACGAGGACTAGCTCCTACGAGCAGTACTTC,CASSTRTSSYEQYF
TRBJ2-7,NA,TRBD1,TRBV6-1,TGTGCCAGCAGGGCCTGGTCAGGGGGTCCCTACGAGCAGTACTTC,CASRAWSGGPYEQYF
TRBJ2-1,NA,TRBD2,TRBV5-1,TGCGCCAGCAGCAGTAGCGGGAGCTCCTACAATGCGCAGTTCTTC,CASSSSGSSYNAQFF
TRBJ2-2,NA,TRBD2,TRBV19,TGTGCCAGTAGTAGAGCGGGAGTCCCCGGGGAGCTGTTTTTT,CASSRAGVPGELFF
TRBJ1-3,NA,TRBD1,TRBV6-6,TGTGCCAGCAGTTACTCCGGACAGGGGCTCGGAAACACCATATATTTT,CASSYSGQGLGNTIYF
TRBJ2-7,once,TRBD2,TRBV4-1,TGCGCCAGCAGCTTTAGCGGGGTTGCCTACGAGCAGTACTTC,CASSFSGVAYEQYF
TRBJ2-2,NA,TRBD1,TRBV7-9,TGTGCCAGCAGCTTAGGGACAGGAACGAACACCGGGGAGCTGTTTTTT,CASSLGTGTNTGELFF
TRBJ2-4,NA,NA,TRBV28,TGTGCCAGCACCACACTAGAACGAGCCAAAAACATTCAGTACTTC,CASTTLERAKNIQYF
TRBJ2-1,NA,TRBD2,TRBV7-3,TGTGCCAGCAGCTCTAAAGCGGGGAGGGCCCCACCTTACAATGAGCAGTTCTTC,CASSSKAGRAPPYNEQFF
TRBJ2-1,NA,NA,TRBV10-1,TGCGCCAGCAGTGAGAGTATGGCGGGACCCAGGTTCTTC,CASSESMAGPRFF